Included here is one T cell receptor (beta chain) sequence, with context. Recovered participants had two consecutive negative NP/OP PCR tests, healthcare professional clearance, or symptom resolution. The data were taken from a study of blood T cell repertoires in COVID-19. The germline V gene encodes CDR1 GTSNPN and CDR2 SVGIG (reference sequence). The length of the CDR3 is 17 residues. V gave up 2 bases and J gave up 2 bases, with 21 bases separating them. Original handling: Reference gene primer amplification gave estimated nucleated cell counts. Only in-frame clones appear in the TCRdb table, and some are missing; sequencing was by immunoSEQ multiplex PCR. The DNA was the basis for D and trimming; V, J and clone size are from that table. Among about 480,000 clones listed, 88% were seen once.

Sequencing was performed on PBMCs or T cells enriched from blood (not recorded which). This receptor was identified in a woman between 35 and 50 years old who had recovered from COVID-19. This rearrangement joins TRBV30 to TRBJ1-2; possibly TRBD1 for D (6 bases). CDR3 bases: TGTGCCTGGAGTTACGATGCGCTAACAGGGACCAACTATGGCTACACCTTC. Amino acids: CAWSYDALTGTNYGYTF.